This entry concerns a single TCR beta chain. Its antigen is unknown. This specimen belongs to a study of cytomegalovirus exposure and HLA in healthy donors. The study, taken as a whole, reports: A later analysis showed that HLA-associated TCR beta chains had undergone more clonal expansion than equally common others.

This CDR3 contains 16 residues. The trim removed 5 bases at V and 3 bases at J, leaving 10 bases unmatched. The germline V gene encodes CDR1 SGHRS and CDR2 YFSETQ. CMV serostatus data were not documented for this donor. A multiplex PCR was run with 60 Vbeta primers and 13 Jbeta primers. Sequenced by immunoSEQ multiplex PCR; TCRdb stores in-frame clones only, minus some. The sample shows fewer than 150,000 clones, about 82% of them seen only once. The chain couples TRBV5-1 to TRBJ1-4, with 7 bases matching TRBD1. The sequenced sample was PBMCs. The clonotype originates from a young man in good health. The CDR3 nucleotides read TGCGCCAGCAGTAACCTGGGGCAGGGGGCTAATGAAAAACTGTTTTTT. Translation: CASSNLGQGANEKLFF. The complete variable domain, with remaining parts taken from reference TRBV5-1 and TRBJ1-4, reads KAGVTQTPRYLIKTRGQQVTLSCSPISGHRSVSWYQQTPGQGLQFLFEYFSETQRNKGNFPGRFSGRQFSNSRSEMNVSTLELGDSALYLCASSNLGQGANEKLFFGSGTQLSVL.